This T cell receptor (beta chain) was sequenced for a study of blood T cell repertoires in COVID-19. The overall study: Sites across the United States, Italy and Spain contributed samples from acute and convalescent COVID-19. PBMCs, B-cell-depleted T cells, or T cells provided the cDNA or gDNA that made up the material.

In the study's own analysis: Estimates of nucleated cell counts were drawn from the amplification of reference gene primers. Measured with immunoSEQ multiplex PCR; TCRdb has only the in-frame clones, and not every one. From that table come the V and J calls and clone size; the DNA was used to work out D and trimming. The top ten clones hold more than 0.75% of a sample with 150,000 to 200,000 clones, 86% of them seen once. Material: peripheral blood. The TCR comes from a man aged 18 to 29 with acute or convalescent COVID-19.

Here the CDR3 reads CASSPDRRYEQYF. In DNA, the CDR3 is TGTGCCAGCAGCCCGGACAGGAGGTACGAGCAGTACTTC. The rearrangement joins TRBV7-9 to TRBJ2-7; the match to TRBD1 covers 7 bases. The CDR3 length is 13 residues. From germline, CDR1 is SEHNR and CDR2 FQNEAQ (reference sequence). The V gene end was trimmed by 5 bases and the J gene end by 4 bases; junction bases not matched to a gene: 5.